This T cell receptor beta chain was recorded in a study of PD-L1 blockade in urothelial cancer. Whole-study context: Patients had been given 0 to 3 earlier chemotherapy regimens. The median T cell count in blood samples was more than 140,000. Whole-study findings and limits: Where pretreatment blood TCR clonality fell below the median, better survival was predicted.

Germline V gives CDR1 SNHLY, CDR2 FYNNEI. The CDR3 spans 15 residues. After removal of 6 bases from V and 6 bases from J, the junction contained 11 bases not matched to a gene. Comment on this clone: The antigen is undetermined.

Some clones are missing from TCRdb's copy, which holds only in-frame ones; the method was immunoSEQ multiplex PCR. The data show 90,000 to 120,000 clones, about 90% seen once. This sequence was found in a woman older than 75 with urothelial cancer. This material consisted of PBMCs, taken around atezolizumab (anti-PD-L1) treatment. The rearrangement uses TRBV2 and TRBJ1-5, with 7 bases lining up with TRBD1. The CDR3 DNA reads TGTGCCAGCAGCCCAACGACAGGGCGGGCTCAGCCCCAGCATTTT. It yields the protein CASSPTTGRAQPQHF.